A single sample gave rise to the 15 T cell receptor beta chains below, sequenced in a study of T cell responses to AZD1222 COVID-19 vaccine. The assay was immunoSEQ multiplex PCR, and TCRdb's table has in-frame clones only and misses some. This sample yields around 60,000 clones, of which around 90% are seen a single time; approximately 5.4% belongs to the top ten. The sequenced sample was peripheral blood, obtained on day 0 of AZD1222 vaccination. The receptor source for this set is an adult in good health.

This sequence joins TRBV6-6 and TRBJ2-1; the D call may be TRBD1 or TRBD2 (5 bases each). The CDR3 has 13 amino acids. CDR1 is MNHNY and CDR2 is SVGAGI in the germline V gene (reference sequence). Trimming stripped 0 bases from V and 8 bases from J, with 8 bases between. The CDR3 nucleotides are TGTGCCAGCAGTTACTCGAGGGGCCATGAGCAGTTCTTC. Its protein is CASSYSRGHEQFF.

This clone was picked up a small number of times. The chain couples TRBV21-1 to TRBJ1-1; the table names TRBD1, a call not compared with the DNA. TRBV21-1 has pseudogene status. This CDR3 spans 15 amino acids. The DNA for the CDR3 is TGTGCCAGCAGCAAATTCGGGACAGCGAACACTGAAGCTTTCTTT. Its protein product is CASSKFGTANTEAFF.

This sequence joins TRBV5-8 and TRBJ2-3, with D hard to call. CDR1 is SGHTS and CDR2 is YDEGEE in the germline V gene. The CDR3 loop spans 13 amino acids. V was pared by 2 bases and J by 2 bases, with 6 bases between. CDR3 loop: CASSFQNTDTQYF. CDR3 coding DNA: TGTGCCAGCAGCTTTCAGAACACAGATACGCAGTATTTT.

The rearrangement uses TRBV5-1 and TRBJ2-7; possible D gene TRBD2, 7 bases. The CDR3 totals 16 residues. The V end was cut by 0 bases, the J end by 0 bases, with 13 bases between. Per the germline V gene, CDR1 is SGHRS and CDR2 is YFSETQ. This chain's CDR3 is CASSLGGGGPSYEQYF. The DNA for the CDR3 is TGCGCCAGCAGCTTGGGCGGCGGGGGCCCCTCCTACGAGCAGTACTTC.

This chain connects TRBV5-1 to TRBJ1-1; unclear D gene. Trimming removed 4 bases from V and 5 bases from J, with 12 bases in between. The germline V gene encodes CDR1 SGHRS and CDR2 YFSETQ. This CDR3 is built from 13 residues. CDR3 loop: CASSPTGVTEAFF. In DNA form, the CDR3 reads TGCGCCAGCAGCCCGACGGGCGTTACTGAAGCTTTCTTT.

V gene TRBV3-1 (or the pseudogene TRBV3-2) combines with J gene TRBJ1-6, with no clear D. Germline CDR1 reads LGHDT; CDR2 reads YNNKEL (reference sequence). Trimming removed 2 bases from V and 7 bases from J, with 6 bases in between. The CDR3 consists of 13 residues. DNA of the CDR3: TGTGCCAGCAGCCAACGTTTAAATTCACCCCTCCACTTT. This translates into CASSQRLNSPLHF.

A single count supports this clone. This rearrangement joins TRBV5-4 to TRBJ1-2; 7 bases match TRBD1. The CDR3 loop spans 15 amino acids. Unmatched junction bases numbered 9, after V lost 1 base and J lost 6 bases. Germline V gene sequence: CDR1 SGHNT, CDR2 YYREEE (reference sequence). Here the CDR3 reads CASSLPRQGLHGYTF. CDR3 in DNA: TGTGCCAGCAGCTTGCCTCGACAGGGCCTCCATGGCTACACCTTC.

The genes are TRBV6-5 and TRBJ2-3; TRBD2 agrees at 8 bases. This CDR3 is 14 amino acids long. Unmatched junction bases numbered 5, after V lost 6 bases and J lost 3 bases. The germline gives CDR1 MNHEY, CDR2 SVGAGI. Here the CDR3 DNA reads TGTGCCAGCAGACTAAGCGGGGGTACAGATACGCAGTATTTT. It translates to CASRLSGGTDTQYF.

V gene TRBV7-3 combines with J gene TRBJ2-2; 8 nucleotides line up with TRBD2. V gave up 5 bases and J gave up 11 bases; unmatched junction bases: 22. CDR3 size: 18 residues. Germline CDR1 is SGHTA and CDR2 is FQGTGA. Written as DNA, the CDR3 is TGTGCCAGCAGCCGCGGCCCGGCGGGAAGCGGGGGCAAAGGAGAGCTGTTTTTT. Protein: CASSRGPAGSGGKGELFF.

Written as DNA, the CDR3 is TGCGCCAGCAGCTTCCTGGGATCAGCGGGGAACGAGCAGTACTTC. It encodes CASSFLGSAGNEQYF. This chain joins TRBV5-1 and TRBJ2-7, with 7 bases aligning to TRBD2. With V trimmed by 2 bases and J by 5 bases, 10 bases remained unmatched. The CDR3 runs 15 residues. The germline V gene has CDR1 SGHRS and CDR2 YFSETQ.

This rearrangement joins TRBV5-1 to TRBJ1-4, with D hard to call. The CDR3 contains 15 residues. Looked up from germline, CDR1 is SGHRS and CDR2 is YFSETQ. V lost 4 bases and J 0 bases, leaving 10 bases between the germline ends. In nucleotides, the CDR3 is TGCGCCAGCAGCCTGAGTAGGACAACTAATGAAAAACTGTTTTTT. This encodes CASSLSRTTNEKLFF.

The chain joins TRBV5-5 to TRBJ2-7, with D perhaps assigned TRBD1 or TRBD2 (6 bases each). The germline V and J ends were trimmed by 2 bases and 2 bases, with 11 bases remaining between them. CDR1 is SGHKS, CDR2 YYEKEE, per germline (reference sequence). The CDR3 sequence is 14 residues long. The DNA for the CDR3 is TGTGCCAGCAGCTTTGACAGGAGGGCCTACGAGCAGTACTTC. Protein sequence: CASSFDRRAYEQYF.

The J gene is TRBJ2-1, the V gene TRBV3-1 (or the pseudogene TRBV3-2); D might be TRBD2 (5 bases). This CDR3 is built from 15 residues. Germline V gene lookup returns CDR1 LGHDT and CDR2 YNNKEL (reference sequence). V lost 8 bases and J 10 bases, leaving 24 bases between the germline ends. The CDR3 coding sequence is TGTGCCAGCGGCCGAGCCGGTGGTGGAGCGGAAGAGCAGTTCTTC. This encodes CASGRAGGGAEEQFF.

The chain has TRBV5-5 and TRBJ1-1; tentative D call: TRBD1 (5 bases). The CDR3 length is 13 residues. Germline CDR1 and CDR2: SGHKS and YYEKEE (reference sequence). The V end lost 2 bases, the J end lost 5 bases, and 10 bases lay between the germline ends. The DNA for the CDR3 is TGTGCCAGCAGCTTAGAGGGGTGGACTGAAGCTTTCTTT. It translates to CASSLEGWTEAFF.

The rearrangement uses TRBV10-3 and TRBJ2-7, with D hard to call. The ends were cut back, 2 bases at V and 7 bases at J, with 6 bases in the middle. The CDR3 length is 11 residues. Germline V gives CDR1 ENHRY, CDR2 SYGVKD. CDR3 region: CAISEREEQYF. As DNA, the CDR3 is TGTGCCATCAGTGAGAGGGAAGAGCAGTACTTC.